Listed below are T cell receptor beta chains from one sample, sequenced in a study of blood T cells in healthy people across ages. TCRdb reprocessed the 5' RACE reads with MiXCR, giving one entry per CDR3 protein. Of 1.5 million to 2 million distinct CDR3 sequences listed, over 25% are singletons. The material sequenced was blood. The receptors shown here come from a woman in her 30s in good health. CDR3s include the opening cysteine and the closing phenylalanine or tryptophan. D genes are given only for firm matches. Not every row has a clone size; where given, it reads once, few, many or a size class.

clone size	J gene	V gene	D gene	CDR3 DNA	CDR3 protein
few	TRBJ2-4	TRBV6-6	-	TGTGCCAGCAGTTACTCGCAACTATCTCTAGCCAAAAACATTCAGTACTTC	CASSYSQLSLAKNIQYF
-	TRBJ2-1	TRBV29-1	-	TGCAGCGGTTCCCTTGGGAGCGTCTCCTACAATGAGCAGTTCTTC	CSGSLGSVSYNEQFF
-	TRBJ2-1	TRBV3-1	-	TGTGCCAGCAGCCAAGATTACGGGAGTCACTACAATGAGCAGTTCTTC	CASSQDYGSHYNEQFF
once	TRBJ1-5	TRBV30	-	TGTGCCTGGAGTGTATTGCAGTGGCCCCAGCATTTT	CAWSVLQWPQHF
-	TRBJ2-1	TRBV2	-	TGTGCCAGCGGAAGGGGCGATGAGCAGTTCTTC	CASGRGDEQFF
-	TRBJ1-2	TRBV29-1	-	TGCAGAGTTGAAGATCCCGGGAGGGGGTATGGCTACACCTTC	CRVEDPGRGYGYTF
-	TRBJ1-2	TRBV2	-	TGTGCCAGCAAAGTGGGGCCAGCTAACTATGGCTACACCTTC	CASKVGPANYGYTF
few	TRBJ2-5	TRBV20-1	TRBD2	TGCAGTGCTAGAGGAGCGGGGGGCCCGGAGACCCAGTACTTC	CSARGAGGPETQYF
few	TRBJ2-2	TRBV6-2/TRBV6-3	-	TGTGCCAGGTGTTTAAGGGGCAGGGCGAACACCGGGGAGCTGTTTTTT	CARCLRGRANTGELFF
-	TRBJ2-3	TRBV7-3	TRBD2	TGTGCCAGCAGCTACGGGACTAGCGGGGGTAGCACAGATACGCAGTATTTT	CASSYGTSGGSTDTQYF
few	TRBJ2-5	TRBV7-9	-	TGTGCCAGCAGCCCCCCCCAGGGGCGAACCCAAGAGACCCAGTACTTC	CASSPPQGRTQETQYF
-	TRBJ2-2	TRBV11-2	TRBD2	TGTGCCAGCAGCTTCCGCGGGGGACTAGCGCGAAACACCGGGGAGCTGTTTTTT	CASSFRGGLARNTGELFF
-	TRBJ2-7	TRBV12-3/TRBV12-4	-	TGTGCCAGCAGTTTTCCTAGCTCCGAGCAGTACTTC	CASSFPSSEQYF
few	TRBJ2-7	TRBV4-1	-	TGCGCCAGCAGCCAAGATAATGCCCTGGGCTCCTACGAGCAGTACTTC	CASSQDNALGSYEQYF
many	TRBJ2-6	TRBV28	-	TGTGCCAGCAGTTCCACAGGGACCGGGGCCAACGTCCTGACTTTC	CASSSTGTGANVLTF
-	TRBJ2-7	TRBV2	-	TGTGCCAGTGCGGTGACTACAGGTTGCGAGCAGTACTTC	CASAVTTGCEQYF
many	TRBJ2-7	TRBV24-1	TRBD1	TGTGCCACCAGTGATCCCGGGACAGGGTCCGACGAGCAGTACTTC	CATSDPGTGSDEQYF
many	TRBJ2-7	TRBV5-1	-	TGCGCCAGCCACCCAGGAATCGAAACGAGGGAGCAGTACTTC	CASHPGIETREQYF
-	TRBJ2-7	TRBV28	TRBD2	TGTGCCAGCAGTTTGGGGGGGAACGTCTACGAGCAGTACTTC	CASSLGGNVYEQYF
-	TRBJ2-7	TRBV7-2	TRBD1	TGTGCCAGCAGCTACACAGGGGGCTACGAGCAGTACTTC	CASSYTGGYEQYF
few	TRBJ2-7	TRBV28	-	TGTGCCACGAAAGACGTTAGCGGAGGAAAGTACGAGCAGTACTTC	CATKDVSGGKYEQYF
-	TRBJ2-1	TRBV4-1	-	TGCGCCAGCAGCCACCTAGCGAACTCCTACAATGAGCAGTTCTTC	CASSHLANSYNEQFF
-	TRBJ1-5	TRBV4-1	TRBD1	TGCGCCAGCAGCCAAATCGGAGTCGGGACAGGGGACTTGAGCAATCAGCCCCAGCATTTT	CASSQIGVGTGDLSNQPQHF
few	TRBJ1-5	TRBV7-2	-	TGTGCCAGCAGCACCAGGGCGGTTCAGCCCCAGCATTTT	CASSTRAVQPQHF
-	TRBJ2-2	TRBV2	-	TGTGCCAGCAGTGGGACGGCATCGAACACCGGGGAGCTGTTTTTT	CASSGTASNTGELFF
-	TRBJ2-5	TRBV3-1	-	TGTGCCAGCAGCCCGGGACACGGACGGGAGACCCAGTACTTC	CASSPGHGRETQYF
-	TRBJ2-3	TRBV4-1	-	TGTGCCAGCAGCCAAGGGGTAAGGGGGGACACAGATACGCAGTATTTT	CASSQGVRGDTDTQYF
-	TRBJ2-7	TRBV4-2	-	TGTGCCAGCAGCCCGGGGGGTGCCGGGACACCCTCGAACGAGCAGTACTTC	CASSPGGAGTPSNEQYF
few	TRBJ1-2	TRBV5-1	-	TGCGCCAGCAGCTTGGGAGGCCCCAATGGCTACACCTTC	CASSLGGPNGYTF
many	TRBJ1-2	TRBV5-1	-	TGCGCCAGCAGCTTCGACAGTACACCTAACTATGGCTACACCTTC	CASSFDSTPNYGYTF
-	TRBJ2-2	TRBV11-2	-	TGTGCCAGCAGCAACAGACTAGTAGGCGGCGGGGAGCTGTTTTTT	CASSNRLVGGGELFF
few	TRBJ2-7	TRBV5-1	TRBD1	TGCGCCAGCAGCGGACAGGGGGCCATCTCCTACGAGCAGTACTTC	CASSGQGAISYEQYF
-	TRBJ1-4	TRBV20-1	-	TGCAGTGCTGGAGATTTCAGCAGAGATAATGAAAAACTGTTTTTT	CSAGDFSRDNEKLFF
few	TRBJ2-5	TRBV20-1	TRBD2	TGCAGTGCTAGATCAACACCATATAGCGGGGGGGCCGAGACCCAGTACTTC	CSARSTPYSGGAETQYF
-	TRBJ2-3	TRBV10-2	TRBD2	TGCGCCAGCAGTGACCCAGCGGGAGAGAGTTATCCCACAGATACGCAGTATTTT	CASSDPAGESYPTDTQYF
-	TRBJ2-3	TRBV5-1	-	TGCGCCAGCAGCTTGGAGGGTCGCGCAGATACGCAGTATTTT	CASSLEGRADTQYF
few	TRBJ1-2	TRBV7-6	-	TGTGCCAGCAGCTTAGAATTTGGCAGGGGTGATGGCTACACCTTC	CASSLEFGRGDGYTF
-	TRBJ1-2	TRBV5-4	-	TGTGCCAGCAGCTTGGCCTCAGACTTCTATGGCTACACCTTC	CASSLASDFYGYTF
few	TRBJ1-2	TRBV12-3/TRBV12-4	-	TGTGCCAGCAGTACCAGGGGTAGCGGCTACACCTTC	CASSTRGSGYTF
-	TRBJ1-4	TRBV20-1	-	TGCAGTGCCCGGACGCCGCTCCATGAAAAACGGTTTTTT	CSARTPLHEKRFF
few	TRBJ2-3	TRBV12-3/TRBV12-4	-	TGTGCCAGCAGTTTAATCGGCAGCCTCGACCAGTATTTT	CASSLIGSLDQYF
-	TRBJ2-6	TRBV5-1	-	TGCGCCAGCAACCCCACGGCCTCTGGGGCCAACGTCCTGACTTTC	CASNPTASGANVLTF
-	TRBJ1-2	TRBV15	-	TGTGCCACCAGCAGAGATATGGCCGATGGCTACACCTTC	CATSRDMADGYTF
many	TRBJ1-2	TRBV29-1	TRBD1	TGCAGCGTTGACGGGCAGGGGGCAGACTATGGCTACACCTTC	CSVDGQGADYGYTF
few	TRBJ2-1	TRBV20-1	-	TGCAGTGCTGATTCCACAGGGAGAGTTTACAATGAGCAGTTCTTC	CSADSTGRVYNEQFF
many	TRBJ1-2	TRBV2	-	TGTGCCAGCAGCGCCGAGACAGCGGATGGCTACACCTTC	CASSAETADGYTF
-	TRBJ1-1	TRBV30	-	TGTGCCTGGAAAAGCCCCGACAGAGGGACTGAAGCTTTCTTT	CAWKSPDRGTEAFF
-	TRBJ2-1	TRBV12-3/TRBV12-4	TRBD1	TGTGCCAGCACCCACCAGACAGGGGGCATTGGAAATGAGCAGTTCTTC	CASTHQTGGIGNEQFF
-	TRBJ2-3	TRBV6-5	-	TGTGCCAGCAGTAGGGGGGGGGTTGGAGATACGCAGTATTTT	CASSRGGVGDTQYF
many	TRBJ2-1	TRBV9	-	TGTGCCAGCAGCCCCCCTGGAAGGGAGCAACTCTACAATGAGCAGTTCTTC	CASSPPGREQLYNEQFF
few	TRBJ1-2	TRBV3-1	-	TGTGCCAGCAGCCAACTCCGGGAAGCGGGGGGCTACACCTTC	CASSQLREAGGYTF
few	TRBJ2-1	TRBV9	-	TGTGCCAGCAGCGTACAGGGCTCGGCCTACAATGAGCAGTTCTTC	CASSVQGSAYNEQFF
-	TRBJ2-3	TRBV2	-	TGTGCCAGCAGTGGGGACTGGGGGGGCCCAGATACGCAGTATTTT	CASSGDWGGPDTQYF
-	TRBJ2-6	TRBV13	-	TGTGCCAGCAGCTTCGGGCAAGAGTACATCTCTGGGGCCAACGTCCTGACTTTC	CASSFGQEYISGANVLTF
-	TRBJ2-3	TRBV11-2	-	TGTGCCAGCAGCTTAGTCCCAGGAAGCACAGATACGCAGTATTTT	CASSLVPGSTDTQYF
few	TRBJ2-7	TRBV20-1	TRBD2	TGCAGTGCTGAACCGCGCGGGGGAGTAGCTTTTGCGAATGAGCAGTACTTC	CSAEPRGGVAFANEQYF